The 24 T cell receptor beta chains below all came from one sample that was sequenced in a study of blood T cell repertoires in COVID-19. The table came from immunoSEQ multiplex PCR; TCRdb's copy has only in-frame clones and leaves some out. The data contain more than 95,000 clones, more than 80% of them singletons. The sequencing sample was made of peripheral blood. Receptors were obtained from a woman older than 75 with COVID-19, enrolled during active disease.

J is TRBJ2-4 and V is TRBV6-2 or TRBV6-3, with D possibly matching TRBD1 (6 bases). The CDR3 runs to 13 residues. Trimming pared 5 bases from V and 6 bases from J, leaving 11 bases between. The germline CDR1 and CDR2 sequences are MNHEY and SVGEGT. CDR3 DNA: TGTGCCAGCAGTCCCCAGACAGGAAACATTCAGTACTTC. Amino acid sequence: CASSPQTGNIQYF.

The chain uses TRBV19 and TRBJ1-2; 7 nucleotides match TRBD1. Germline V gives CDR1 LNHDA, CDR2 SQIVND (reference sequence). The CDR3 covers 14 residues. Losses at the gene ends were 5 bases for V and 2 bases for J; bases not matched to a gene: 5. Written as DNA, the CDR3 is TGTGCCAGTAGTCACGGGACAGCCAACTATGGCTACACCTTC. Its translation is CASSHGTANYGYTF.

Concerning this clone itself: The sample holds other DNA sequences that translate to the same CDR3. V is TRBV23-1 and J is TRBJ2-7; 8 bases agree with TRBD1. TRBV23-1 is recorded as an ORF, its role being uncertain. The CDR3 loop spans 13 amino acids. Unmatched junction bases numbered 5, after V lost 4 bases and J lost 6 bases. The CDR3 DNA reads TGCGCCAGCAGTCGAGACAGGGGAGTCGAGCAGTACTTC. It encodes CASSRDRGVEQYF.

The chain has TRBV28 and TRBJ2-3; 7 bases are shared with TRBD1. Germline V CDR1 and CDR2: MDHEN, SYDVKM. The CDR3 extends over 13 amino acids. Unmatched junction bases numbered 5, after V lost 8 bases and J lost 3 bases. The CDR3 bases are TGTGCCAGCCGAACACAGGGGACAGATACGCAGTATTTT. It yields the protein CASRTQGTDTQYF.

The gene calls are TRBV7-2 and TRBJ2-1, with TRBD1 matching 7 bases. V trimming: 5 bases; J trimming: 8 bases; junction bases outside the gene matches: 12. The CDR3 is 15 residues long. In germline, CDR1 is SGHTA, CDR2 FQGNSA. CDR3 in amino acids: CASSPRGPGLDEQFF. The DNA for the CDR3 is TGTGCCAGCAGCCCGAGGGGGCCCGGGTTGGATGAGCAGTTCTTC.

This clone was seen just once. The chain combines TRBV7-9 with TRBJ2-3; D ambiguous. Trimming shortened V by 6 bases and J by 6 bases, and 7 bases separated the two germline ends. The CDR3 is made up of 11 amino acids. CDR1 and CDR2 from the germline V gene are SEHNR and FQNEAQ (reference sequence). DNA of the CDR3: TGTGCCAGCAGTCAAATGGATACGCAGTATTTT. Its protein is CASSQMDTQYF. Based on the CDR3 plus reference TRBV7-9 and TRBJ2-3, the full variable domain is DTGVSQNPRHKITKRGQNVTFRCDPISEHNRLYWYRQTLGQGPEFLTYFQNEAQLEKSRLLSDRFSAERPKGSFSTLEIQRTEQGDSAMYLCASSQMDTQYFGPGTRLTVL.

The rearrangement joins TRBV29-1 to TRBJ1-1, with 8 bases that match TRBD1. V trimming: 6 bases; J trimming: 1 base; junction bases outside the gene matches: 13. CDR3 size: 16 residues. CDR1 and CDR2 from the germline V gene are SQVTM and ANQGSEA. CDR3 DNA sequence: TGCAGCGTAGGCCGGGACAGGAGATTAGAGAACACTGAAGCTTTCTTT. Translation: CSVGRDRRLENTEAFF.

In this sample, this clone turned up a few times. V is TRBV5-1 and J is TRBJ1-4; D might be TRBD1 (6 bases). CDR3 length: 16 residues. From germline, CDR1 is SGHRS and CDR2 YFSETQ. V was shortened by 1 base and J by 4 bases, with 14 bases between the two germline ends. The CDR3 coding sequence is TGCGCCAGCAGCTTGACGTCAGGGGTCGGTAATGAAAAACTGTTTTTT. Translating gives CASSLTSGVGNEKLFF.

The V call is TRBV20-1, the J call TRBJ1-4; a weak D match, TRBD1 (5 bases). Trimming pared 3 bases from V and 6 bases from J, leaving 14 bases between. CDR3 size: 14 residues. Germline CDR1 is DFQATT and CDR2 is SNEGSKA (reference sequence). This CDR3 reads CSASGGVGDEKLFF. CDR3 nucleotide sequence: TGCAGTGCTAGTGGGGGTGTCGGGGATGAAAAACTGTTTTTT.

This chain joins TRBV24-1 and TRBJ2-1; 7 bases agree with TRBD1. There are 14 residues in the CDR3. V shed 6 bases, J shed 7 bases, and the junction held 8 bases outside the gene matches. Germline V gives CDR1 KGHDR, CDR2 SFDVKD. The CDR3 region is CATSTPQGKNEQFF. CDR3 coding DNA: TGTGCCACCAGTACTCCACAGGGGAAGAATGAGCAGTTCTTC.

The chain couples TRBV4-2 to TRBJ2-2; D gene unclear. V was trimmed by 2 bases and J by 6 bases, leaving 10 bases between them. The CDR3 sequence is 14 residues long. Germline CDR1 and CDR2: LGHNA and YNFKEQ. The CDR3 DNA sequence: TGTGCCAGCAGCCAAAATGGAGTTGCCGGGGAGCTGTTTTTT. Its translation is CASSQNGVAGELFF.

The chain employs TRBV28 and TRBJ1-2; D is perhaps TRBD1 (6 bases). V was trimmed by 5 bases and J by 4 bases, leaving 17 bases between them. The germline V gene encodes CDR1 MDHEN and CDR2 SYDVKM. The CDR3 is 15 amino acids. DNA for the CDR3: TGTGCCAGCAGTCTCCACAACAGGGTCGGCTATGGCTACACCTTC. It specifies CASSLHNRVGYGYTF.

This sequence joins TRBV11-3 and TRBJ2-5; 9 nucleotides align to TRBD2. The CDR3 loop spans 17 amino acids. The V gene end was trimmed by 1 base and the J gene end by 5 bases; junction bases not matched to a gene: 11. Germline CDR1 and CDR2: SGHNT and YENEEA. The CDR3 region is CASSLGSGSGSLETQYF. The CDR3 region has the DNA TGTGCCAGCAGCTTAGGATCGGGTAGCGGGAGTTTGGAGACCCAGTACTTC.

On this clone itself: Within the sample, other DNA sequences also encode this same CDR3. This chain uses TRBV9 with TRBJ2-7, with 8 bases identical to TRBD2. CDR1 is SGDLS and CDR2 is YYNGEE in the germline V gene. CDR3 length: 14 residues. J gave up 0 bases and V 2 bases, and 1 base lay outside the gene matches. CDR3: CASSVGLGSYEQYF. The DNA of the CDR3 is TGTGCCAGCAGCGTGGGACTAGGCTCCTACGAGCAGTACTTC. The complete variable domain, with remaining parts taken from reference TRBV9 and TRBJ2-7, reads DSGVTQTPKHLITATGQRVTLRCSPRSGDLSVYWYQQSLDQGLQFLIQYYNGEERAKGNILERFSAQQFPDLHSELNLSSLELGDSALYFCASSVGLGSYEQYFGPGTRLTVT.

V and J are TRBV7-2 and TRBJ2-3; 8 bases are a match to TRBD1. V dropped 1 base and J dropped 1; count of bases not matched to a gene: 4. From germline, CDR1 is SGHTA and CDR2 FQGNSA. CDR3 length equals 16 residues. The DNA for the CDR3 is TGTGCCAGCAGCTTAGGGACAGGGACACGCACAGATACGCAGTATTTT. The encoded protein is CASSLGTGTRTDTQYF.

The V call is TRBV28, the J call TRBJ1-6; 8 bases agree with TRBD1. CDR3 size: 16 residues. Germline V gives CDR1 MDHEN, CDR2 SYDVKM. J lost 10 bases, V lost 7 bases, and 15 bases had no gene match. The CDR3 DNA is TGTGCCAGCAACCCGCTCCGGACAGGGACGAGGTCACCCCTCCACTTT. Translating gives CASNPLRTGTRSPLHF.

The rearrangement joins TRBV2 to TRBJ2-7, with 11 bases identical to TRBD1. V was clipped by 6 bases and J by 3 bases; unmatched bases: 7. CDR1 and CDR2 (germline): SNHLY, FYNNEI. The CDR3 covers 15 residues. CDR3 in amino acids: CASSEGQGVFYEQYF. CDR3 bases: TGTGCCAGCAGCGAGGGACAGGGGGTTTTCTACGAGCAGTACTTC. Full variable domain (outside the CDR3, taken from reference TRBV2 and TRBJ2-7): EPEVTQTPSHQVTQMGQEVILRCVPISNHLYFYWYRQILGQKVEFLVSFYNNEISEKSEIFDDQFSVERPDGSNFTLKIRSTKLEDSAMYFCASSEGQGVFYEQYFGPGTRLTVT.

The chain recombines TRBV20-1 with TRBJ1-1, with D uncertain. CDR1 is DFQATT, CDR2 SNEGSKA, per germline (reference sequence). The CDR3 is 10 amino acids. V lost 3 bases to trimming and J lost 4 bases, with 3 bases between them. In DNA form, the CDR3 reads TGCAGTGCTAGCGTCACTGAAGCTTTCTTT. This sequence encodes CSASVTEAFF.

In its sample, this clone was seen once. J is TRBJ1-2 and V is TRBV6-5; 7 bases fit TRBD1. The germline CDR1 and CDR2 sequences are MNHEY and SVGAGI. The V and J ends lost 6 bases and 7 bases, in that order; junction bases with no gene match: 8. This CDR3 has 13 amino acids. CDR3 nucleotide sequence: TGTGCCAGCAGGCAGGACAGGTTGCTTGGCTACACCTTC. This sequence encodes CASRQDRLLGYTF.

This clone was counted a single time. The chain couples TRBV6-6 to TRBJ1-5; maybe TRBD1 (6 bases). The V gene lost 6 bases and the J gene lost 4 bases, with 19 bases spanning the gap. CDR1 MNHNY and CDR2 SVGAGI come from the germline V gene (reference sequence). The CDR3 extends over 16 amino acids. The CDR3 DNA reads TGTGCCAGCAGCCGGCAAACGACAGGAGCAAATCAGCCCCAGCATTTT. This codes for CASSRQTTGANQPQHF.

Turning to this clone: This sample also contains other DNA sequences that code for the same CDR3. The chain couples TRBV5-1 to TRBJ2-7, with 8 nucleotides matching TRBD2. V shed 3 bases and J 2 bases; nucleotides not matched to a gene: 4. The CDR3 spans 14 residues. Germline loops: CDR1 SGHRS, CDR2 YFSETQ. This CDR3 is CASSSGLEPYEQYF. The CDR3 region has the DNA TGCGCCAGCAGCTCGGGACTAGAGCCCTACGAGCAGTACTTC.

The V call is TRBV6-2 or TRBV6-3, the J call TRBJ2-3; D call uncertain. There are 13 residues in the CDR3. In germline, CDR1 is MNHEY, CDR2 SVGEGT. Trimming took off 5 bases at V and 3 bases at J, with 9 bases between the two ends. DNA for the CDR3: TGTGCCAGCAGTGTACGAGCTACAGATACGCAGTATTTT. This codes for CASSVRATDTQYF.

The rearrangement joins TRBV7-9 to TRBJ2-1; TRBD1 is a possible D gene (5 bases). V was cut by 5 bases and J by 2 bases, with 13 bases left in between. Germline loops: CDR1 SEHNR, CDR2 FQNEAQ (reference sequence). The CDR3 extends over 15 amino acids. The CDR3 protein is CASSGQGPPYNEQFF. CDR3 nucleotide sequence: TGTGCCAGCAGCGGACAAGGCCCGCCCTACAATGAGCAGTTCTTC.

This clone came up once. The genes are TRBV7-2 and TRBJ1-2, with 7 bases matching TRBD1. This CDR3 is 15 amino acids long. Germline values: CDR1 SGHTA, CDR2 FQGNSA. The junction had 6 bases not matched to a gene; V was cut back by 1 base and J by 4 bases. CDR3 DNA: TGTGCCAGCAGCTTAGGGTCGACAGGGATCTATGGCTACACCTTC. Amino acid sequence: CASSLGSTGIYGYTF.